The 27 T cell receptor beta chains given below trace back to one sample, sequenced in a study of radiotherapy plus CTLA-4 blockade in lung cancer. Data came from immunoSEQ multiplex PCR; TCRdb stores just in-frame clones and leaves some out. Here the sample spans some 50,000 clones, less than 85% being singletons. The starting material was peripheral blood, obtained from a patient treated with radiotherapy plus ipilimumab. The receptor source for this set is a human donor with non-small cell lung cancer who had stable disease on radiotherapy plus ipilimumab.

The chain's CDR3 is CASSIPTGVVKNIQYF. CDR3 coding DNA: TGTGCCAGTAGTATCCCGACAGGGGTGGTTAAAAACATTCAGTACTTC. The chain links TRBV19 to TRBJ2-4; 8 positions agree with TRBD1. The ends lost 3 bases at V and 4 bases at J; junction bases unmatched: 8. This CDR3 has 16 residues. Germline values: CDR1 LNHDA, CDR2 SQIVND (reference sequence).

V is TRBV6-6 and J is TRBJ2-7, with D unclear. There are 14 residues in the CDR3. Germline V CDR1 and CDR2: MNHNY, SVGAGI (reference sequence). V lost 0 bases to trimming and J lost 0 bases, with 6 bases between them. The CDR3 sequence is CASSYSASSYEQYF. The CDR3 bases are TGTGCCAGCAGTTACTCGGCCTCCTCCTACGAGCAGTACTTC.

The gene calls are TRBV25-1 and TRBJ1-2; D is undetermined. V lost 5 bases and J 4 bases, leaving 26 bases between the germline ends. CDR1 is MGHDK and CDR2 is SYGVNS in the germline V gene. The CDR3 extends over 18 amino acids. The CDR3 DNA is TGTGCCAGCAGTATCACACGAGGCGGGGTCAACCCGTTCTATGGCTACACCTTC. Its translation: CASSITRGGVNPFYGYTF.

The CDR3 coding sequence is TGTGCCAGCAGCTCGAACCCGATTCGTACGGACAGGGCCTACGAGCAGTACTTC. As protein: CASSSNPIRTDRAYEQYF. J is TRBJ2-7 and V is TRBV7-9; 8 positions match TRBD1. V was clipped by 4 bases and J by 2 bases; unmatched bases: 16. There are 18 residues in the CDR3. The germline V gene encodes CDR1 SEHNR and CDR2 FQNEAQ (reference sequence). The full variable domain, in which reference TRBV7-9 and TRBJ2-7 provide the parts outside the CDR3, is DTGVSQNPRHKITKRGQNVTFRCDPISEHNRLYWYRQTLGQGPEFLTYFQNEAQLEKSRLLSDRFSAERPKGSFSTLEIQRTEQGDSAMYLCASSSNPIRTDRAYEQYFGPGTRLTVT.

This chain links TRBV2 with TRBJ2-2; 11 bases match TRBD1. Germline CDR1 and CDR2: SNHLY and FYNNEI. This CDR3 comprises 14 residues. V was clipped by 7 bases and J by 5 bases; unmatched bases: 3. CDR3 protein: CASTRDRGTGELFF. CDR3 bases: TGTGCCAGCACACGGGACAGGGGGACCGGGGAGCTGTTTTTT.

The chain links TRBV5-1 to TRBJ2-5, with 11 bases that match TRBD1. This CDR3 spans 15 amino acids. Trimming removed 4 bases from V and 10 bases from J; junction bases left unmatched: 12. CDR1 SGHRS and CDR2 YFSETQ come from the germline V gene. CDR3 bases: TGCGCCAGCAGCCTAGGACAGGGGGCTTTCGGGGACCAGTACTTC. Amino acid sequence: CASSLGQGAFGDQYF.

CDR3 coding DNA: TGTGCCAGCAGCGTAGGGCCGACTGGTGAAAAACTGTTTTTT. It is translated as CASSVGPTGEKLFF. This chain links TRBV9 with TRBJ1-4; no clear D gene. The CDR3 sequence is 14 residues long. V lost 0 bases and J lost 7, with 10 bases in between. Germline CDR1 reads SGDLS; CDR2 reads YYNGEE.

The chain combines TRBV19 with TRBJ2-1; TRBD2 is a possible D gene (7 bases). V was clipped by 1 base and J by 4 bases, with 14 bases between them. Germline V lookup: CDR1 LNHDA, CDR2 SQIVND (reference sequence). CDR3 length equals 16 residues. CDR3 bases: TGTGCCAGTAGTATAGCTGCAGGGAGGGGGTACAATGAGCAGTTCTTC. It specifies CASSIAAGRGYNEQFF.

V and J are TRBV11-1 and TRBJ1-1; D not resolved. V was clipped by 4 bases and J by 0 bases, with 6 bases between them. Germline-derived CDR1 and CDR2 are SGHAT and FQDESV (reference sequence). The CDR3 has 13 residues. The chain's CDR3 is CASSSELNTEAFF. The CDR3 nucleotides are TGTGCCAGCAGCTCCGAACTGAACACTGAAGCTTTCTTT.

A word on this clone: The sample contains more than one DNA sequence encoding this CDR3. The chain combines TRBV5-4 with TRBJ1-6; D is undetermined. Germline V gives CDR1 SGHNT, CDR2 YYREEE (reference sequence). CDR3 length: 15 residues. Trimming took 2 bases from V and 0 from J, leaving 6 bases between them. In DNA, the CDR3 is TGTGCCAGCAGCTTTGGGAGCTCCTATAATTCACCCCTCCACTTT. Translating it yields CASSFGSSYNSPLHF.

This clone was observed a single time. The chain has TRBV7-9 and TRBJ1-1, with a weak D call TRBD1 (5 bases). Germline loops: CDR1 SEHNR, CDR2 FQNEAQ (reference sequence). The germline V and J ends were trimmed by 3 bases and 1 base, with 9 bases remaining between them. This CDR3 has 14 residues. The CDR3 DNA reads TGTGCCAGCAGCTTTACACAGGCGAACACTGAAGCTTTCTTT. Protein sequence: CASSFTQANTEAFF.

The J gene is TRBJ1-5, the V gene TRBV7-6; D perhaps matches TRBD1 (5 bases). This CDR3 spans 18 amino acids. The germline V gene encodes CDR1 SGHVS and CDR2 FNYEAQ. V was pared by 5 bases and J by 0 bases, with 20 bases between. This CDR3 reads CASSPSTRQKYSNQPQHF. The CDR3, as DNA: TGTGCCAGCAGCCCCTCCACCCGACAGAAATATAGCAATCAGCCCCAGCATTTT.

This clone was seen a few times. The V call is TRBV7-8, the J call TRBJ1-2, with D hard to call. Germline CDR1 reads SGHVS; CDR2 reads FQNEAQ. V lost 2 bases and J lost 3, with 7 bases in between. This CDR3 region has 13 residues. CDR3 sequence (DNA): TGTGCCAGCAGCTTAAGTCTGGACTATGGCTACACCTTC. This gives the protein CASSLSLDYGYTF.

V usage is TRBV6-5 and J usage is TRBJ1-1; D perhaps matches TRBD1 (5 bases). CDR1 is MNHEY, CDR2 SVGAGI, per germline. Trimming stripped 2 bases from V and 0 bases from J, with 7 bases between. The CDR3 sequence is 14 residues long. The CDR3 coding sequence is TGTGCCAGCAGTTACAGGGACTTGAACACTGAAGCTTTCTTT. Its translation is CASSYRDLNTEAFF.

The chain is built from TRBV9 and TRBJ2-1; no clear D gene. The V gene's germline CDR1 is SGDLS and CDR2 YYNGEE. There are 16 residues in the CDR3. Trimming shortened V by 4 bases and J by 1 base, and 15 bases separated the two germline ends. The CDR3 DNA is TGTGCCAGCAGCCCCCCCTTGGGCAGTTCCTACAATGAGCAGTTCTTC. Amino acids: CASSPPLGSSYNEQFF.

V gene TRBV19 combines with J gene TRBJ1-1; the D is unclear. This CDR3 contains 13 residues. Per germline, CDR1 LNHDA and CDR2 SQIVND (reference sequence). The V and J ends lost 5 bases and 2 bases respectively, with 9 bases between them. The DNA for the CDR3 is TGTGCCAGTAGTGTTGGTGGTAACACTGAAGCTTTCTTT. It encodes CASSVGGNTEAFF.

A word on this clone: The same CDR3 arises from other DNA sequences in this sample as well. CDR3 nucleotide sequence: TGTGCCAGCAGCTCTACAGGGGGCGCGGGTGGAAACACCATATATTTT. Protein product: CASSSTGGAGGNTIYF. The chain recombines TRBV9 with TRBJ1-3; 9 positions match TRBD1. V lost 4 bases and J lost 3; bases outside the gene matches: 8. CDR1 SGDLS and CDR2 YYNGEE come from the germline V gene. This CDR3 comprises 16 residues.

V is TRBV4-2 and J is TRBJ1-6; D is possibly TRBD1 (5 bases). The germline V and J ends were trimmed by 3 bases and 10 bases, with 19 bases remaining between them. The CDR3 consists of 16 residues. In germline, CDR1 is LGHNA, CDR2 YNFKEQ. The CDR3 DNA is TGTGCCAGCAGCCAGCGTCCCCCAGGGTCAGGATCACCCCTCCACTTT. It codes for CASSQRPPGSGSPLHF.

The chain couples TRBV27 to TRBJ2-7; 11 nucleotides align to TRBD1. The germline gives CDR1 MNHEY, CDR2 SMNVEV (reference sequence). The CDR3 is made up of 15 amino acids. V shed 6 bases, J shed 5 bases, and the junction held 9 bases outside the gene matches. CDR3 bases: TGTGCCAGCAGCCGCGGGACAGGGGGACAAGACGAGCAGTACGTC. The encoded protein is CASSRGTGGQDEQYV.

V usage is TRBV11-2 and J usage is TRBJ1-5, with D perhaps matching TRBD1 (5 bases). CDR1 is SGHAT and CDR2 is FQNNGV in the germline V gene. This CDR3 spans 14 amino acids. The V gene lost 4 bases and the J gene lost 9 bases, with 16 bases spanning the gap. The CDR3 DNA reads as TGTGCCAGCAGCTCATCATGGGGGGGAGGGCCCCAGCATTTT. Protein product: CASSSSWGGGPQHF.

J is TRBJ2-5 and V is TRBV9; TRBD2 matches 12 bases. With V trimmed by 0 bases and J by 6 bases, 6 bases remained unmatched. CDR3 length: 16 amino acids. The germline V gene has CDR1 SGDLS and CDR2 YYNGEE. Here the CDR3 DNA reads TGTGCCAGCAGCGTAGAGCTAGCGGGGGGGCGTAAGACCCAGTACTTC. Its translation: CASSVELAGGRKTQYF.

The rearrangement uses TRBV5-1 and TRBJ2-1; D unresolved. Trimming stripped 4 bases from V and 6 bases from J, with 8 bases between. Per germline, CDR1 SGHRS and CDR2 YFSETQ. CDR3 length: 12 amino acids. CDR3 region: CASSRVVNEQFF. The CDR3 coding sequence is TGCGCCAGCAGCAGGGTGGTCAATGAGCAGTTCTTC.

This chain links TRBV30 with TRBJ1-6; TRBD1 might be the D (5 bases). The CDR3 sequence is 13 residues long. Trimming took off 3 bases at V and 10 bases at J, with 13 bases between the two ends. CDR1 GTSNPN and CDR2 SVGIG come from the germline V gene (reference sequence). CDR3 coding DNA: TGTGCCTGGAGGCGGGACCCTGGCTCACCCCTCCACTTT. Protein sequence: CAWRRDPGSPLHF.

As to this clone: A junction end diverges from the germline sequence, so it may reflect a read error. The V gene is TRBV5-4, the J gene TRBJ1-6; 8 bases map to TRBD1. Germline assignment: CDR1 SGHNT and CDR2 YYREEE (reference sequence). This CDR3 has 15 amino acids. CDR3 residues: CASRPDRVYNSPLHF. The CDR3 DNA is TGCGCCAGCAGACCGGACAGGGTCTATAATTCACCCCTCCACTTT.

V usage is TRBV5-1 and J usage is TRBJ2-1; tentative D call: TRBD2 (7 bases). The germline V and J ends were trimmed by 0 bases and 4 bases, with 11 bases remaining between them. The germline V gene encodes CDR1 SGHRS and CDR2 YFSETQ. The CDR3 loop spans 15 amino acids. The CDR3 DNA sequence: TGCGCCAGCAGCTTGGCGGGGGGCCGGTACAATGAGCAGTTCTTC. Its protein product is CASSLAGGRYNEQFF. Full variable domain (remainder filled in from reference TRBV5-1 and TRBJ2-1): KAGVTQTPRYLIKTRGQQVTLSCSPISGHRSVSWYQQTPGQGLQFLFEYFSETQRNKGNFPGRFSGRQFSNSRSEMNVSTLELGDSALYLCASSLAGGRYNEQFFGPGTRLTVL.

The V call is TRBV27, the J call TRBJ2-5, with a possible D match to TRBD2 (6 bases). The CDR3 loop spans 15 amino acids. CDR1 and CDR2 from the germline V gene are MNHEY and SMNVEV (reference sequence). V lost 4 bases to trimming and J lost 2 bases, with 14 bases between them. For the CDR3, the DNA is TGTGCCAGCAGTTCGCACCGGGACTCGCAAGAGACCCAGTACTTC. Its protein product is CASSSHRDSQETQYF.

The chain links TRBV6-5 to TRBJ2-1; D unresolved. Germline assignment: CDR1 MNHEY and CDR2 SVGAGI. V was shortened by 0 bases and J by 4 bases, with 7 bases between the two germline ends. The CDR3 spans 14 residues. CDR3 amino acids: CASSYSRFYNEQFF. The CDR3 DNA sequence: TGTGCCAGCAGTTACTCGCGGTTTTACAATGAGCAGTTCTTC.